These 15 T cell receptor beta chains share one sample of origin, sequenced in a study of T-cell reconstitution after alpha-beta-depleted transplantation in children. The TCRbeta library was prepared with unique molecular identifiers. Each CDR3 protein is one row after TCRdb ran MiXCR on the PCR reads. The table records approximately 980,000 distinct CDR3 sequences, around 30% of them present only once. The sequences come from PBMCs, mostly from graft donor cells, collected 360 days after TCRalphabeta/CD19-depleted stem cell transplant. Receptor source: a boy under two years old who had a stem cell transplant for SCID, so the T cells may come from the graft donor.

This clonotype was detected only once. The rearrangement uses TRBV9 and TRBJ2-5; possibly TRBD1 or TRBD2 for D (5 bases each). This CDR3 has 16 amino acids. Germline V gene sequence: CDR1 SGDLS, CDR2 YYNGEE. Trimming pared 0 bases from V and 5 bases from J, leaving 17 bases between. The CDR3 loop is CASSVATDSWGETQYF. As DNA, the CDR3 is TGTGCCAGCAGCGTAGCTACAGACTCCTGGGGGGAGACCCAGTACTTC.

The chain couples TRBV6-1 to TRBJ1-1, with D possibly being TRBD1 (5 bases). The V end was cut by 6 bases, the J end by 2 bases, with 16 bases between. This CDR3 has 15 amino acids. Germline values: CDR1 MNHNS, CDR2 SASEGT. CDR3 DNA: TGTGCCAGCAGGCACGGGACTGTCGGAAACACTGAAGCTTTCTTT. Translated, it gives CASRHGTVGNTEAFF.

The J gene is TRBJ2-7, the V gene TRBV14; 7 bases are shared with TRBD1. Germline V gene lookup returns CDR1 SGHDN and CDR2 FVKESK. With V trimmed by 4 bases and J by 5 bases, 14 bases remained unmatched. The CDR3 extends over 16 amino acids. CDR3 bases: TGTGCCAGCAGCCCGACCGGACAGGACGCCCTTCACGAGCAGTACTTC. This sequence encodes CASSPTGQDALHEQYF. Complete variable domain (other parts from reference TRBV14 and TRBJ2-7): EAGVTQFPSHSVIEKGQTVTLRCDPISGHDNLYWYRRVMGKEIKFLLHFVKESKQDESGMPNNRFLAERTGGTYSTLKVQPAELEDSGVYFCASSPTGQDALHEQYFGPGTRLTVT.

There are a few counts of this clonotype. This chain connects TRBV29-1 to TRBJ2-7, with 10 bases fitting TRBD2. This CDR3 contains 13 residues. Germline CDR1 SQVTM, CDR2 ANQGSEA. J was trimmed by 7 bases and V by 6 bases; bases with no gene match: 9. The CDR3 loop reads CSVHSGTSVEQYF. The CDR3 nucleotides read TGCAGCGTCCACTCCGGGACTAGCGTTGAGCAGTACTTC.

This clonotype turned up a few times. The chain employs TRBV6-2 or TRBV6-3 and TRBJ2-5; 8 nucleotides line up with TRBD1. With 5 bases clipped from V and 5 bases from J, the junction kept 16 bases outside the gene matches. CDR3 size: 17 residues. CDR1 and CDR2 (germline): MNHEY, SVGEGT. The DNA of the CDR3 is TGTGCCAGCAGTCCGGACAGGGAATCCCCCGCAGAGGAGACCCAGTACTTC. It translates to CASSPDRESPAEETQYF.

The chain employs TRBV5-1 and TRBJ2-7; maybe TRBD1 (6 bases). The CDR3 is made up of 17 amino acids. CDR1 is SGHRS, CDR2 YFSETQ, per germline. V lost 4 bases and J lost 3, with 23 bases in between. The CDR3 spells CASSLPDPGTYLYEQYF. The DNA of the CDR3 is TGCGCCAGCAGCCTGCCGGACCCCGGGACATATCTCTACGAGCAGTACTTC.

The J gene is TRBJ2-5, the V gene TRBV20-1, with D possibly called TRBD1 or TRBD2 (6 bases each). This CDR3 is built from 13 residues. Trimming took off 3 bases at V and 1 base at J, with 9 bases between the two ends. Germline values: CDR1 DFQATT, CDR2 SNEGSKA (reference sequence). The chain's CDR3 is CSASEGGQETQYF. CDR3 in DNA: TGCAGTGCTAGTGAGGGGGGCCAAGAGACCCAGTACTTC.

This chain connects TRBV6-2 or TRBV6-3 to TRBJ2-1; a weak D match, TRBD2 (7 bases). The V end lost 6 bases, the J end lost 0 bases, and 21 bases lay between the germline ends. Germline V lookup: CDR1 MNHEY, CDR2 SVGEGT. The CDR3 runs 18 residues. The CDR3 coding sequence is TGTGCCAGCAGCTCCCGGCGGGGGCCCCCAAACTCCTACAATGAGCAGTTCTTC. Its protein is CASSSRRGPPNSYNEQFF.

The CDR3 sequence: CASSSVSQGEIHKADTQYF. The DNA of the CDR3 is TGTGCCAGCAGTTCAGTCAGCCAGGGGGAGATTCACAAAGCAGATACGCAGTATTTT. This chain joins TRBV28 and TRBJ2-3; 7 nucleotides line up with TRBD1. This CDR3 contains 19 residues. Germline CDR1 is MDHEN and CDR2 is SYDVKM. The V segment lost 4 bases and the J segment 4 bases; nucleotides outside the gene matches: 20.

The J gene is TRBJ1-6, the V gene TRBV27; no reliable D call. This CDR3 comprises 15 residues. Trimming took 3 bases from V and 8 from J, leaving 14 bases between them. The germline V gene encodes CDR1 MNHEY and CDR2 SMNVEV (reference sequence). CDR3 bases: TGTGCCAGCAGTTTCGGGGTCGGGAGCTATTCACCCCTCCACTTT. Its protein product is CASSFGVGSYSPLHF.

This sequence joins TRBV20-1 and TRBJ2-4, with TRBD2 matching over 7 bases. Germline V gene sequence: CDR1 DFQATT, CDR2 SNEGSKA (reference sequence). V was pared by 4 bases and J by 6 bases, with 6 bases of the junction left unmatched. The CDR3 has 13 residues. The DNA of the CDR3 is TGCAGTGCTACTTCGGGAGGAGGAAACATTCAGTACTTC. It specifies CSATSGGGNIQYF.

This clonotype came up many times. This rearrangement joins TRBV10-3 to TRBJ2-1, with TRBD1 matching over 11 bases. V dropped 7 bases and J dropped 4; count of bases not matched to a gene: 3. Germline-derived CDR1 and CDR2 are ENHRY and SYGVKD. The CDR3 consists of 14 residues. In DNA, the CDR3 is TGTGCCATCACTAGGGACAGGGGGTACAATGAGCAGTTCTTC. Residues: CAITRDRGYNEQFF.

The chain uses TRBV5-6 and TRBJ2-7, with D hard to call. CDR3 length equals 17 residues. Per the germline V gene, CDR1 is SGHDT and CDR2 is YYEEEE. The V end lost 5 bases, the J end lost 3 bases, and 24 bases lay between the germline ends. CDR3 residues: CASSRITVLGSHYEQYF. The CDR3 nucleotides are TGTGCCAGCAGTCGCATCACGGTCTTGGGAAGTCACTACGAGCAGTACTTC.

This clonotype was detected a few times. V gene TRBV21-1 combines with J gene TRBJ2-7; the D call in the table, TRBD1, was not verified against the DNA. TRBV21-1 counts as a pseudogene. This CDR3 is 11 amino acids long. Here the CDR3 reads CASSEGGEQYF. The CDR3 region has the DNA TGTGCCAGCAGCGAGGGGGGCGAGCAGTACTTC.

The chain employs TRBV12-3 or TRBV12-4 and TRBJ1-2; perhaps TRBD1 as D (5 bases). V lost 9 bases and J 2 bases, leaving 10 bases between the germline ends. The CDR3 spans 12 residues. The CDR3: CASRTPNYGYTF. In DNA form, the CDR3 reads TGTGCCAGTCGGACACCCAACTATGGCTACACCTTC.